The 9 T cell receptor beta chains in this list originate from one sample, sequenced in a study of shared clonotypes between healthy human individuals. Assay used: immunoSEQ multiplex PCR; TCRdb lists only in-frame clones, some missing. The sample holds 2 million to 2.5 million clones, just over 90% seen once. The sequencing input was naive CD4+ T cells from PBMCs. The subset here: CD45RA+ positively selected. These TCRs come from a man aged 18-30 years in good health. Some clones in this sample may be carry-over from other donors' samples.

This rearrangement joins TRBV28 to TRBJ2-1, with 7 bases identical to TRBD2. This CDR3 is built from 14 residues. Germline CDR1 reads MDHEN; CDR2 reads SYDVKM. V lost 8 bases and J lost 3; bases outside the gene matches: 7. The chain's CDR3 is CASLPSGVYNEQFF. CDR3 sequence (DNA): TGTGCCAGCCTTCCTAGCGGAGTCTACAATGAGCAGTTCTTC. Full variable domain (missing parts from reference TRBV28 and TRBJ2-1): DVKVTQSSRYLVKRTGEKVFLECVQDMDHENMFWYRQDPGLGLRLIYFSYDVKMKEKGDIPEGYSVSREKKERFSLILESASTNQTSMYLCASLPSGVYNEQFFGPGTRLTVL.

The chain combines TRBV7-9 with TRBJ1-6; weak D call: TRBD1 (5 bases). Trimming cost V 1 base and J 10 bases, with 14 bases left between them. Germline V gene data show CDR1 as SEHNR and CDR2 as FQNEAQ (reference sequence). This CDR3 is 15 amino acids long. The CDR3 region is CASSLVGGMNSPLHF. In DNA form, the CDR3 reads TGTGCCAGCAGCTTAGTTGGGGGGATGAACTCACCCCTCCACTTT. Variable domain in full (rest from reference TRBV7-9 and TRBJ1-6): DTGVSQNPRHKITKRGQNVTFRCDPISEHNRLYWYRQTLGQGPEFLTYFQNEAQLEKSRLLSDRFSAERPKGSFSTLEIQRTEQGDSAMYLCASSLVGGMNSPLHFGNGTRLTVT.

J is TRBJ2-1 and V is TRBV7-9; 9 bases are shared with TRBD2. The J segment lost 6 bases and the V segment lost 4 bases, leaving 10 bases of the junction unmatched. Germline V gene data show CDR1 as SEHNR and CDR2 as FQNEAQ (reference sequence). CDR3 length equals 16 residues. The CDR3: CASSSPAGGWVNEQFF. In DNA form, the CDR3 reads TGTGCCAGCAGCTCCCCAGCGGGAGGTTGGGTCAATGAGCAGTTCTTC.

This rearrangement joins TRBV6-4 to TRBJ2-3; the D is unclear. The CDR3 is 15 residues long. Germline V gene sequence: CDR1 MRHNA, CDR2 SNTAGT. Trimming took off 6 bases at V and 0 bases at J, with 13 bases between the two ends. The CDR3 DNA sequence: TGTGCCAGCAGCCTGGACGGTGCTAGCACAGATACGCAGTATTTT. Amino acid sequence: CASSLDGASTDTQYF.

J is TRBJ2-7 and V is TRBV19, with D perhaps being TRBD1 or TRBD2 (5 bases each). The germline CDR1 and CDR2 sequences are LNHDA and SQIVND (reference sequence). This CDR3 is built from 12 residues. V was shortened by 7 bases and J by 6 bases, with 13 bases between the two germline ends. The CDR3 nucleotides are TGTGCCAGTAATCAACGGGGCGGCGAGCAGTACTTC. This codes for CASNQRGGEQYF.

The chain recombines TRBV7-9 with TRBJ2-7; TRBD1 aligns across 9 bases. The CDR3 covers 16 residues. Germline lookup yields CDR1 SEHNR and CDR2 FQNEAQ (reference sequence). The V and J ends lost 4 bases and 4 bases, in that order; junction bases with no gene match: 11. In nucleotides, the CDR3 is TGTGCCAGCAGCTCCCCTGGGACAGGGAGTTCTTACGAGCAGTACTTC. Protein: CASSSPGTGSSYEQYF.

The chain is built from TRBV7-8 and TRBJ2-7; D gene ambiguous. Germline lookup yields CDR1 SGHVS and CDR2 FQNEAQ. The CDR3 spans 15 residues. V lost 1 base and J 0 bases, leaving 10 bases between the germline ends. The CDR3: CASSLVLAGSYEQYF. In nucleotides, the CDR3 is TGTGCCAGCAGCTTAGTCCTTGCCGGCTCCTACGAGCAGTACTTC.

CDR3 protein: CASSPRDSPYEQYF. The CDR3 DNA sequence: TGTGCCAGCAGCCCCCGGGACTCTCCATACGAGCAGTACTTC. The gene calls are TRBV4-2 and TRBJ2-7, with a possible D match to TRBD2 (6 bases). The CDR3 runs to 14 residues. V lost 4 bases to trimming and J lost 4 bases, with 14 bases between them. Germline V gives CDR1 LGHNA, CDR2 YNFKEQ.

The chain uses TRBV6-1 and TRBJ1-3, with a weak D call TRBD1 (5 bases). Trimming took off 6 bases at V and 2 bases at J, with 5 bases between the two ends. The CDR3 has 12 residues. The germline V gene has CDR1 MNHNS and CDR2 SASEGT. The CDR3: CASRTAGNTIYF. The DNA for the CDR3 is TGTGCCAGCAGGACAGCTGGAAACACCATATATTTT.